The present T cell receptor (beta chain) was sequenced within a study of blood T cell repertoires in COVID-19 (dated by TCRdb to between 2020 and 2021). Broadly, across the study: Collaborator samples came from the United States, Italy and Spain and covered acute and convalescent phases of COVID-19. Where available, HLA class I and class II types were obtained from metadata supplied by the sample provider rather than from assay-based typing. Subjects who had been exposed to COVID-19, were actively infected with it, or had recovered from it provided the deeply sampled blood TCRbeta repertoires that made up the dataset. The samples were drawn from the first 160 participants of the ongoing ImmuneRACE study and from under 1,500 subjects provided by 6 global collaborators. The repertoires were made available in a free public database intended to serve as a resource for research on the immune response to SARS-CoV-2. The prospective study material was composed of cDNA or gDNA derived from T cells, B-cell-depleted T cells, or PBMCs. A de-identified subject ID, COVID-19 status, age in years and sex were almost always included in the sample metadata. Results and caveats for the whole study, not just this receptor: Clinical and demographic metadata were provided uncurated, with the amount varying by source and participant.

The germline V end is reduced by 5 bases and the J end by 12 bases; junction bases left unmatched: 15. CDR1 and CDR2, per the germline V gene, are ENHRY and SYGVKD. The CDR3 has 14 amino acids, counting the end cysteine and phenylalanine. CDR3 DNA is the only sequence kept; it has 42 bases, read in frame from the first base. Each collaborating institution followed its own protocols to collect whole blood in K2EDTA tubes. For TCRbeta analysis, collaborators shipped samples as frozen whole blood, isolated PBMCs, or DNA extracted from either of those sample types. TCRbeta CDR3 regions were amplified from genomic DNA by means of the immunoSEQ Assay, a bias-controlled multiplex PCR. Under the source paper's analysis protocol: The number of nucleated cells in each sample was estimated from the amplification of reference gene primers within the assay. Sequence reads were collapsed and filtered to measure the absolute abundance of every unique TCRbeta CDR3 rearrangement. For each sample, productive Simpson clonality was calculated as the square root of Simpson's diversity index over productive rearrangements. In TCRdb, the immuneACCESS table is reduced to in-frame sequences with V and J assigned. These tables do not hold every clone; where another copy was compared, an unresolved V gene accounts for under half, and the others remain unexplained. Clonal size and the V and J genes are those of that table, whereas D and trimming came from the DNA. Recorded for this sample are fewer than 250,000 clones; roughly 86% of them occurred a single time. Of the sample, roughly 2.5% falls within the top ten clones.

A remark on this clone: It has no known antigen specificity. Base qualities are missing; no much larger clone stands one base away.

The sequenced sample was peripheral blood. This sequence originates from a woman aged 55-70 years with acute or convalescent COVID-19. The chain is encoded by TRBV10-3 joined to TRBJ1-1; the central 7 bases match TRBD1. The CDR3 has the sequence CAISPFETGKGTFF. The DNA reads TGTGCCATCAGTCCCTTCGAGACAGGGAAAGGTACTTTCTTT.